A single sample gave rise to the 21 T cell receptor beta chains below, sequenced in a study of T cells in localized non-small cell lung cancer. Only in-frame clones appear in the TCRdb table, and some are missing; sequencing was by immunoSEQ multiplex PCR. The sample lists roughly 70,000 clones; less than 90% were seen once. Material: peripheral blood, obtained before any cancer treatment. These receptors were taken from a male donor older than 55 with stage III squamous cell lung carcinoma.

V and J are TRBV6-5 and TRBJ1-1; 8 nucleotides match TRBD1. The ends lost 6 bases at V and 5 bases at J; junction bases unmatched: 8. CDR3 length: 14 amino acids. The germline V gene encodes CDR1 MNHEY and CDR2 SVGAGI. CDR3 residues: CASSPRQGLTEAFF. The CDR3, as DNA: TGTGCCAGCAGCCCCCGACAGGGGTTGACTGAAGCTTTCTTT.

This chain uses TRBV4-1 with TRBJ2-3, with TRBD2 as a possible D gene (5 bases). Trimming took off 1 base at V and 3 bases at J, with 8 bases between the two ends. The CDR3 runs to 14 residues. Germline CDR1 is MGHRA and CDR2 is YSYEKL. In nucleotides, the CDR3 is TGCGCCAGCAGCCAAGGGACTGGTACAGATACGCAGTATTTT. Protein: CASSQGTGTDTQYF.

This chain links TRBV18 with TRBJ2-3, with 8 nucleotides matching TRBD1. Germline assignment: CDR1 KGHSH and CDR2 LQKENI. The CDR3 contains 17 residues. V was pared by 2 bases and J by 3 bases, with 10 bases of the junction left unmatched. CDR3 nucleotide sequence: TGTGCCAGCTCACCAATAGGCGGGACAGGCGGGACAGATACGCAGTATTTT. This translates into CASSPIGGTGGTDTQYF.

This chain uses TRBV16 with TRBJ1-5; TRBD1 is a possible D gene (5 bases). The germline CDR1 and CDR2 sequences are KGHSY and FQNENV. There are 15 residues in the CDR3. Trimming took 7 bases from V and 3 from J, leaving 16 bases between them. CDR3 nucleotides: TGTGCCAGCACCTCAGAGGGCAGGGACAATCAGCCCCAGCATTTT. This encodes CASTSEGRDNQPQHF.

In nucleotides, the CDR3 is TGTGCCAGCTGGAACGAATATAGCAATCAGCCCCAGCATTTT. This codes for CASWNEYSNQPQHF. V usage is TRBV7-9 and J usage is TRBJ1-5; D is unresolved. Between the trimmed V and J ends, which lost 8 bases and 0 bases, there was a span of 11 bases. Germline loops: CDR1 SEHNR, CDR2 FQNEAQ (reference sequence). The CDR3 is 14 residues long.

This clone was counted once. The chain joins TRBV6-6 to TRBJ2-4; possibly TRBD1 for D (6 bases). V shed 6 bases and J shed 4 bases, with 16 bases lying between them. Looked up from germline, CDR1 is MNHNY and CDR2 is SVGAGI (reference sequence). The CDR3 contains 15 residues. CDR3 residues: CASSSGRTEKNIQYF. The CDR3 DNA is TGTGCCAGCAGCTCCGGAAGGACAGAGAAAAACATTCAGTACTTC.

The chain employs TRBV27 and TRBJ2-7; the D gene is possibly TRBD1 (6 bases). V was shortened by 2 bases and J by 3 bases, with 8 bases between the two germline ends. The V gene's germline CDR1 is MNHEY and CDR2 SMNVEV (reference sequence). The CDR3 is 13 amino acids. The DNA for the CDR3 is TGTGCCAGCAGTTTAAGGGGGTTCTACGAGCAGTACTTC. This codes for CASSLRGFYEQYF.

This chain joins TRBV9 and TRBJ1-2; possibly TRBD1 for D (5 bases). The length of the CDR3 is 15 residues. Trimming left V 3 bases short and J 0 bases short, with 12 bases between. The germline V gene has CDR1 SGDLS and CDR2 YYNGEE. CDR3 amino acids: CASSAWTIANYGYTF. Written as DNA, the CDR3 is TGTGCCAGCAGCGCCTGGACAATAGCTAACTATGGCTACACCTTC.

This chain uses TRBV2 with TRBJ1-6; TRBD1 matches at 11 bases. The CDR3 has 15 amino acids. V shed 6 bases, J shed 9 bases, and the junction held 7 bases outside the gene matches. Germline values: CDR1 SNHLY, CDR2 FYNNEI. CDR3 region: CASSETGQGVSPLHF. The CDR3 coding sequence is TGTGCCAGCAGCGAGACGGGACAGGGGGTTTCACCCCTCCACTTT.

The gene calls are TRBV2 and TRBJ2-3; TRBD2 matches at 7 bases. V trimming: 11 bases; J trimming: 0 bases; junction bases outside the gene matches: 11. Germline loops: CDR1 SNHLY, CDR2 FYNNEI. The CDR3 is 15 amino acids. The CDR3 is CAAYGASGSTDTQYF. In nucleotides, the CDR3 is TGTGCCGCGTATGGGGCTAGCGGTAGCACAGATACGCAGTATTTT.

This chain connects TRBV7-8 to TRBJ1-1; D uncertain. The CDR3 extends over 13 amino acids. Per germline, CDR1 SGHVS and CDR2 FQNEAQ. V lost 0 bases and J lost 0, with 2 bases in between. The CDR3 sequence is CASSLAMNTEAFF. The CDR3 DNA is TGTGCCAGCAGCTTAGCTATGAACACTGAAGCTTTCTTT.

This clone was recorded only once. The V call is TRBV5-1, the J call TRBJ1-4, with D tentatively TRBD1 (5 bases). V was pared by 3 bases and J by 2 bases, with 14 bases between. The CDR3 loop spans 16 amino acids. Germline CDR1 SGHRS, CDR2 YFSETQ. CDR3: CASSSGRAGTNEKLFF. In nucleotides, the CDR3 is TGCGCCAGCAGCTCGGGCAGGGCTGGGACTAATGAAAAACTGTTTTTT. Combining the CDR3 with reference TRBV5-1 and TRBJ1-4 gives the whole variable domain KAGVTQTPRYLIKTRGQQVTLSCSPISGHRSVSWYQQTPGQGLQFLFEYFSETQRNKGNFPGRFSGRQFSNSRSEMNVSTLELGDSALYLCASSSGRAGTNEKLFFGSGTQLSVL.

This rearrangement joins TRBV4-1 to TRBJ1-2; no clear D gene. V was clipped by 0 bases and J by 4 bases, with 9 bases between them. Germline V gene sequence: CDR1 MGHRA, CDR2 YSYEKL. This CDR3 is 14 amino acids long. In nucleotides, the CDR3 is TGCGCCAGCAGCCAAGATGAGGCGATCTATGGCTACACCTTC. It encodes CASSQDEAIYGYTF.

CDR3 coding DNA: TGCAGCGGCGCCTCAGGGGGAGATGAAAAACTGTTTTTT. Its translation: CSGASGGDEKLFF. The chain links TRBV29-1 to TRBJ1-4; 7 nucleotides match TRBD1. Germline CDR1 SQVTM, CDR2 ANQGSEA. V was pared by 7 bases and J by 6 bases, with 8 bases of the junction left unmatched. This CDR3 spans 13 amino acids.

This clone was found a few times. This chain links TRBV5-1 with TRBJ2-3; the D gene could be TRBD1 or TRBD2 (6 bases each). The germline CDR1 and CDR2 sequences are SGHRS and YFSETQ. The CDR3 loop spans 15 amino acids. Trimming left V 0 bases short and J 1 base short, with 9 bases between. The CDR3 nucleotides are TGCGCCAGCAGCTTGGGAGGGGGGCGCACAGATACGCAGTATTTT. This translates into CASSLGGGRTDTQYF.

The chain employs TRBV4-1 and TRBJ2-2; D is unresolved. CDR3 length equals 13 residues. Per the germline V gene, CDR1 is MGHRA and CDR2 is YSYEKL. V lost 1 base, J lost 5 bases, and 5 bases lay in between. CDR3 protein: CASSQVETGELFF. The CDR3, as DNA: TGCGCCAGCAGCCAAGTGGAGACCGGGGAGCTGTTTTTT.

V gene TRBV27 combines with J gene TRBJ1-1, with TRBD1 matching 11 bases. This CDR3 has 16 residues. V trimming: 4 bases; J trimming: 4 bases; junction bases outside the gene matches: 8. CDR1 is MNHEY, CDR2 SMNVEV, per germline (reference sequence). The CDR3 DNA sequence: TGTGCCAGCAGTTCTCGGACAGGGGGCTTTCGCACTGAAGCTTTCTTT. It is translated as CASSSRTGGFRTEAFF.

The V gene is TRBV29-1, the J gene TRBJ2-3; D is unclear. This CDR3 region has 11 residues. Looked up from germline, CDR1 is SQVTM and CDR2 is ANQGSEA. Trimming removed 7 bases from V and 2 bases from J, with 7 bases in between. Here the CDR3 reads CSAQDTDTQYF. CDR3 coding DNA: TGCAGCGCCCAGGACACAGATACGCAGTATTTT.

Here the CDR3 reads CASSSGVAPQHF. CDR3 bases: TGTGCCAGTAGTTCAGGGGTTGCGCCCCAGCATTTT. The genes are TRBV19 and TRBJ1-5, with a possible D match to TRBD1 (6 bases). The CDR3 consists of 12 residues. Trimming stripped 5 bases from V and 9 bases from J, with 11 bases between. Germline V gene sequence: CDR1 LNHDA, CDR2 SQIVND (reference sequence).

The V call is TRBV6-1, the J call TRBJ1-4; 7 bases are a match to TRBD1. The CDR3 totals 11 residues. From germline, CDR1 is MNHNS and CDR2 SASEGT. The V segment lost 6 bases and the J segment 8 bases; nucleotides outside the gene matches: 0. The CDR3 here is CASRQGEKLFF. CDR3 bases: TGTGCCAGCAGACAGGGGGAAAAACTGTTTTTT.

The CDR3 region is CASSLSQGKTYGYTF. Here the CDR3 DNA reads TGTGCCAGCTCACTCTCCCAGGGGAAGACCTATGGCTACACCTTC. The chain has TRBV18 and TRBJ1-2; maybe TRBD1 (6 bases). There are 15 residues in the CDR3. Trimming removed 4 bases from V and 4 bases from J, with 16 bases in between. CDR1 KGHSH and CDR2 LQKENI come from the germline V gene.